Below, 3 T cell receptor beta chains from the same sample are listed, as sequenced in a study of control samples from healthy donors and cancer patients. Generated by immunoSEQ multiplex PCR, the TCRdb table keeps only in-frame clones and is missing some. The sample consists of about 120,000 clones, around 92% of them appearing once. What was sequenced was PBMCs. These receptors were obtained from a man at least 80 years old with head and neck cancer.

This sequence joins TRBV5-8 and TRBJ1-2; D gene ambiguous. The CDR3 sequence is 13 residues long. In germline, CDR1 is SGHTS, CDR2 YDEGEE. V dropped 7 bases and J dropped 2 bases, with 12 bases sitting between them. The CDR3 DNA sequence: TGTGCCAGCCACGGGAGGAGAAACTATGGCTACACCTTC. It specifies CASHGRRNYGYTF.

J is TRBJ2-2 and V is TRBV4-1; D tentatively reads TRBD1 or TRBD2 (5 bases each). This CDR3 has 16 amino acids. V was clipped by 4 bases and J by 5 bases, with 17 bases between them. Germline CDR1 reads MGHRA; CDR2 reads YSYEKL. The CDR3 DNA is TGCGCCAGCAGCCTGAGGGGCGACTCTTTAACCGGGGAGCTGTTTTTT. This codes for CASSLRGDSLTGELFF.

The CDR3 sequence: CASSQGRAGAPLRDEQYF. The CDR3 region has the DNA TGCGCCAGCAGCCAAGGGAGGGCGGGGGCCCCTCTAAGGGACGAGCAGTACTTC. This chain joins TRBV4-1 and TRBJ2-7, with D possibly matching TRBD2 (7 bases). The ends were cut back, 1 base at V and 5 bases at J, with 24 bases in the middle. Germline V CDR1 and CDR2: MGHRA, YSYEKL. The CDR3 covers 18 residues.